This T cell receptor (beta chain) was documented in a study of OX40 agonist ivuxolimab in advanced cancers. Study information: Each dose-escalation patient presented with hepatocellular carcinoma, melanoma, renal cell or head and neck cancer. Mean age 60 years, range roughly 20 to 85; roughly 80% male. Prior anti-PD-1, anti-PD-L1 or anti-CTLA-4 therapy was allowed; 40% had some. Whole-study results and caveats: Partly responding patients at 0.1-3.0 mg/kg showed some of the smallest clonal expansion.

Germline CDR1 MRHNA, CDR2 SNTAGT. Trimming cost V 0 bases and J 0 bases, with 7 bases left between them. The CDR3 extends over 15 amino acids. On this clone: The antigen is not known.

The method was immunoSEQ multiplex PCR; TCRdb's version includes in-frame clones alone and lacks a portion of them. The sample records tens of thousands of clones, roughly 87% being singletons. Sequenced material: CD4+ or CD8+ T cells sorted from blood, taken in a trial of the OX40 agonist ivuxolimab. The chain joins TRBV6-4 to TRBJ2-3; possible D gene TRBD1, 5 bases. The clonotype comes from an adult with an advanced solid tumor such as melanoma, head and neck, liver or kidney cancer. DNA of the CDR3: TGTGCCAGCAGTGACTCCCAGGGAAGCACAGATACGCAGTATTTT. Protein product: CASSDSQGSTDTQYF.